These 25 T cell receptor beta chains originate from one sample sequenced in a study of OX40 agonist ivuxolimab in advanced cancers. The protocol was immunoSEQ multiplex PCR, while the TCRdb copy is restricted to in-frame clones and leaves out a portion. Of 40,000 to 50,000 clones listed, 70% to 85% are singletons. The material sequenced was CD4+ or CD8+ T cells sorted from blood, taken in a trial of the OX40 agonist ivuxolimab. The receptors stem from an adult with an advanced solid tumor such as melanoma, head and neck, liver or kidney cancer.

The J gene is TRBJ2-5, the V gene TRBV5-1; TRBD1 aligns across 12 bases. J gave up 5 bases and V 4 bases, and 6 bases lay outside the gene matches. In germline, CDR1 is SGHRS, CDR2 YFSETQ. The CDR3 sequence is 15 residues long. CDR3 DNA sequence: TGCGCCAGCAGCGCCGGGACAGGGGGCGCGGAGACCCAGTACTTC. Translating gives CASSAGTGGAETQYF. Based on the CDR3 plus reference TRBV5-1 and TRBJ2-5, the full variable domain is KAGVTQTPRYLIKTRGQQVTLSCSPISGHRSVSWYQQTPGQGLQFLFEYFSETQRNKGNFPGRFSGRQFSNSRSEMNVSTLELGDSALYLCASSAGTGGAETQYFGPGTRLLVL.

The chain carries TRBV6-1 and TRBJ1-1; weak D call: TRBD1 (5 bases). CDR3 length equals 12 residues. Per germline, CDR1 MNHNS and CDR2 SASEGT. Trimming removed 4 bases at V and 11 bases at J, with 14 bases between. The CDR3 region is CASSGGGVRAFF. The CDR3 DNA follows: TGTGCCAGCAGTGGGGGAGGGGTGAGGGCTTTCTTT.

The chain is built from TRBV12-5 and TRBJ2-5, with D possibly being TRBD2 (7 bases). CDR3 length equals 14 residues. Between the trimmed V and J ends, which lost 6 bases and 7 bases, there was a span of 18 bases. Germline V gene sequence: CDR1 LGHNT, CDR2 FRNRAP. Written as DNA, the CDR3 is TGTGCTAGTGGCCCCGGGGGGCCGGGGGGGACCCAGTACTTC. As protein: CASGPGGPGGTQYF. The whole variable domain, filled in from reference TRBV12-5 and TRBJ2-5, reads DARVTQTPRHKVTEMGQEVTMRCQPILGHNTVFWYRQTMMQGLELLAYFRNRAPLDDSGMPKDRFSAEMPDATLATLKIQPSEPRDSAVYFCASGPGGPGGTQYFGPGTRLLVL.

The chain is built from TRBV6-1 and TRBJ2-2; D might be TRBD2 (6 bases). V lost 4 bases and J 8 bases, leaving 8 bases between the germline ends. The CDR3 totals 12 residues. Germline V CDR1 and CDR2: MNHNS, SASEGT. The CDR3 nucleotides read TGTGCCAGCAGTGTCGGGACTGGGGAGCTGTTTTTT. Translation: CASSVGTGELFF.

This clone came up a few times. The V and J genes are TRBV30 and TRBJ1-2; TRBD1 agrees at 7 bases. Germline-derived CDR1 and CDR2 are GTSNPN and SVGIG (reference sequence). J was trimmed by 5 bases and V by 2 bases; bases with no gene match: 8. The CDR3 has 14 amino acids. CDR3 in amino acids: CAWSKDRIGYGYTF. The CDR3 nucleotides are TGTGCCTGGAGTAAGGACAGGATTGGTTATGGCTACACCTTC.

The genes are TRBV5-6 and TRBJ1-2; D not certain. The CDR3 has 15 amino acids. The V end lost 6 bases, the J end lost 4 bases, and 19 bases lay between the germline ends. Germline CDR1 and CDR2: SGHDT and YYEEEE. The CDR3 sequence: CASTVDPLSGYGYTF. The CDR3 nucleotides read TGTGCCAGCACCGTGGACCCCCTGTCAGGCTATGGCTACACCTTC.

This clone has a single count. The V call is TRBV6-4, the J call TRBJ1-6; 9 bases are a match to TRBD1. The V segment lost 4 bases and the J segment 10 bases; nucleotides outside the gene matches: 8. Germline V gene lookup returns CDR1 MRHNA and CDR2 SNTAGT. This CDR3 region has 15 residues. This chain's CDR3 is CASSAQGQGNSPLHF. The CDR3 DNA reads TGTGCCAGCAGTGCGCAGGGACAGGGAAACTCACCCCTCCACTTT.

V and J are TRBV5-3 and TRBJ1-5, with D perhaps matching TRBD1 (6 bases). TRBV5-3 counts as an open reading frame of uncertain function. Trimming removed 0 bases from V and 5 bases from J, with 9 bases in between. This CDR3 has 14 residues. For the CDR3, the DNA is TGTGCCAGAAGCTTGGCGGACAGTCATCAGCCCCAGCATTTT. Translated, it gives CARSLADSHQPQHF.

This sequence joins TRBV15 and TRBJ1-6; 7 nucleotides agree with TRBD1. V was clipped by 4 bases and J by 11 bases; unmatched bases: 5. CDR1 and CDR2 from the germline V gene are LNHNV and YYDKDF (reference sequence). CDR3 size: 13 residues. Written as DNA, the CDR3 is TGTGCCACCAGCATTTGGACAGGAGCACCCCTCCACTTT. The encoded protein is CATSIWTGAPLHF.

The rearrangement uses TRBV7-8 and TRBJ1-5; D is unclear. The V gene's germline CDR1 is SGHVS and CDR2 FQNEAQ. The CDR3 is made up of 16 amino acids. V shed 1 base and J shed 1 base, with 11 bases lying between them. The DNA for the CDR3 is TGTGCCAGCAGCTTAGGTTCTGGGGTCAGCAATCAGCCCCAGCATTTT. This gives the protein CASSLGSGVSNQPQHF. Complete variable domain (other parts from reference TRBV7-8 and TRBJ1-5): GAGVSQSPRYKVAKRGQDVALRCDPISGHVSLFWYQQALGQGPEFLTYFQNEAQLDKSGLPSDRFFAERPEGSVSTLKIQRTQQEDSAVYLCASSLGSGVSNQPQHFGDGTRLSIL.

The genes are TRBV7-8 and TRBJ1-6; the D is unclear. This CDR3 spans 17 amino acids. Germline V gene lookup returns CDR1 SGHVS and CDR2 FQNEAQ. V lost 2 bases and J lost 0, with 11 bases in between. The CDR3 sequence is CASSLRGWSSYNSPLHF. The CDR3 bases are TGTGCCAGCAGCTTAAGAGGGTGGAGCTCCTATAATTCACCCCTCCACTTT.

The J gene is TRBJ1-3, the V gene TRBV5-6, with a possible D match to TRBD1 (6 bases). V shed 1 base and J shed 0 bases, with 11 bases lying between them. Germline CDR1 and CDR2: SGHDT and YYEEEE. The CDR3 contains 16 residues. The CDR3 sequence is CASSLYRVTSGNTIYF. DNA of the CDR3: TGTGCCAGCAGCTTGTACAGGGTGACCTCTGGAAACACCATATATTTT.

The gene calls are TRBV6-6 and TRBJ2-2; D is uncertain. CDR1 is MNHNY, CDR2 SVGAGI, per germline (reference sequence). The CDR3 covers 14 residues. The V end lost 8 bases, the J end lost 8 bases, and 18 bases lay between the germline ends. The CDR3 sequence: CASLQVPSTGELFF. CDR3 DNA: TGTGCCAGCCTCCAAGTGCCATCAACAGGGGAGCTGTTTTTT.

The chain recombines TRBV7-2 with TRBJ1-5; 10 nucleotides match TRBD1. Trimming cost V 4 bases and J 7 bases; bases outside gene matches: 7. This CDR3 contains 15 residues. Germline assignment: CDR1 SGHTA and CDR2 FQGNSA. The CDR3 sequence: CASSSAGTGEQPQHF. CDR3 DNA: TGTGCCAGCAGCTCAGCCGGGACAGGGGAACAGCCCCAGCATTTT.

The gene calls are TRBV5-1 and TRBJ2-3; TRBD1 matches at 7 bases. Germline V gives CDR1 SGHRS, CDR2 YFSETQ. V lost 0 bases to trimming and J lost 2 bases; unmatched junction nucleotides: 12. This CDR3 is 18 amino acids long. The CDR3 DNA reads as TGCGCCAGCAGCTTGGATCGACAGGGCAAACGAAACACAGATACGCAGTATTTT. It translates to CASSLDRQGKRNTDTQYF.

The V gene is TRBV2, the J gene TRBJ2-3; D remains ambiguous. V was clipped by 7 bases and J by 2 bases, with 10 bases between them. In germline, CDR1 is SNHLY, CDR2 FYNNEI. CDR3 length equals 13 residues. Here the CDR3 reads CASTEYLTDTQYF. As DNA, the CDR3 is TGTGCCAGCACCGAGTACCTCACAGATACGCAGTATTTT.

The chain is built from TRBV2 and TRBJ1-2; TRBD1 is a possible D gene (6 bases). The germline gives CDR1 SNHLY, CDR2 FYNNEI. This CDR3 comprises 15 residues. The CDR3 loop reads CAPALGGGPQDGYTF. In nucleotides, the CDR3 is TGTGCGCCAGCGCTGGGCGGGGGGCCCCAAGACGGCTACACCTTC. Drawing the rest from reference TRBV2 and TRBJ1-2, the complete variable domain is EPEVTQTPSHQVTQMGQEVILRCVPISNHLYFYWYRQILGQKVEFLVSFYNNEISEKSEIFDDQFSVERPDGSNFTLKIRSTKLEDSAMYFCAPALGGGPQDGYTFGSGTRLTVV.

The genes are TRBV7-9 and TRBJ2-1; 9 bases fit TRBD1. CDR3 size: 14 residues. Germline lookup yields CDR1 SEHNR and CDR2 FQNEAQ (reference sequence). J lost 9 bases, V lost 5 bases, and 8 bases had no gene match. The CDR3 coding sequence is TGTGCCAGCAGCCGGGACAGGGCCGTAGGTGAGCAGTTCTTC. This codes for CASSRDRAVGEQFF.

J is TRBJ2-1 and V is TRBV6-1; D may be TRBD2 (7 bases). The CDR3 spans 14 residues. Germline V gene sequence: CDR1 MNHNS, CDR2 SASEGT. V shed 3 bases and J shed 6 bases, with 12 bases lying between them. This CDR3 is CASSDWGGGNEQFF. For the CDR3, the DNA is TGTGCCAGCAGTGACTGGGGGGGCGGCAATGAGCAGTTCTTC.

This chain joins TRBV7-9 and TRBJ2-7, with D uncertain. This CDR3 comprises 14 residues. The germline V and J ends were trimmed by 5 bases and 7 bases, with 18 bases remaining between them. In germline, CDR1 is SEHNR, CDR2 FQNEAQ (reference sequence). CDR3: CASSHRTALGEQYF. CDR3 bases: TGTGCCAGCAGCCATCGGACGGCCCTTGGTGAGCAGTACTTC. Based on the CDR3 plus reference TRBV7-9 and TRBJ2-7, the full variable domain is DTGVSQNPRHKITKRGQNVTFRCDPISEHNRLYWYRQTLGQGPEFLTYFQNEAQLEKSRLLSDRFSAERPKGSFSTLEIQRTEQGDSAMYLCASSHRTALGEQYFGPGTRLTVT.

This chain connects TRBV7-6 to TRBJ1-2, with D possibly TRBD1 on 5 matching bases. Trimming took off 5 bases at V and 3 bases at J, with 13 bases between the two ends. Germline V gene sequence: CDR1 SGHVS, CDR2 FNYEAQ. CDR3 length equals 14 residues. CDR3 region: CASSPGSGDYGYTF. CDR3 nucleotide sequence: TGTGCCAGCAGCCCTGGCTCGGGGGACTATGGCTACACCTTC.

The chain is built from TRBV7-2 and TRBJ1-4; no reliable D call. V lost 5 bases and J 2 bases, leaving 6 bases between the germline ends. This CDR3 spans 13 amino acids. The germline gives CDR1 SGHTA, CDR2 FQGNSA. In nucleotides, the CDR3 is TGTGCCAGCAGCCCTTGGACTAATGAAAAACTGTTTTTT. It yields the protein CASSPWTNEKLFF. Supplemented by reference TRBV7-2 and TRBJ1-4, the full variable domain reads GAGVSQSPSNKVTEKGKDVELRCDPISGHTALYWYRQSLGQGLEFLIYFQGNSAPDKSGLPSDRFSAERTGGSVSTLTIQRTQQEDSAVYLCASSPWTNEKLFFGSGTQLSVL.

The chain combines TRBV7-8 with TRBJ2-5; D unresolved. With 1 base removed from V and 4 bases from J, the gap between germline ends came to 10 bases. This CDR3 spans 14 amino acids. CDR1 and CDR2 (germline): SGHVS, FQNEAQ. The CDR3 sequence is CASSLGMKAETQYF. As DNA, the CDR3 is TGTGCCAGCAGCTTAGGGATGAAGGCAGAGACCCAGTACTTC.

This sequence joins TRBV4-2 and TRBJ1-5; perhaps TRBD1 as D (5 bases). The CDR3 contains 15 residues. The germline gives CDR1 LGHNA, CDR2 YNFKEQ. Trimming stripped 3 bases from V and 4 bases from J, with 13 bases between. The chain's CDR3 is CASSHLGEGNQPQHF. CDR3 sequence (DNA): TGTGCCAGCAGCCATCTAGGGGAGGGGAATCAGCCCCAGCATTTT.

This clone has just one count. The chain uses TRBV27 and TRBJ2-1, with no clear D. Deletions cut 6 bases from V and 2 bases from J, with 11 bases between. Looked up from germline, CDR1 is MNHEY and CDR2 is SMNVEV (reference sequence). There are 14 residues in the CDR3. Written as DNA, the CDR3 is TGTGCCAGCAGCCCTGGGGTCCCCTACAATGAGCAGTTCTTC. It specifies CASSPGVPYNEQFF.